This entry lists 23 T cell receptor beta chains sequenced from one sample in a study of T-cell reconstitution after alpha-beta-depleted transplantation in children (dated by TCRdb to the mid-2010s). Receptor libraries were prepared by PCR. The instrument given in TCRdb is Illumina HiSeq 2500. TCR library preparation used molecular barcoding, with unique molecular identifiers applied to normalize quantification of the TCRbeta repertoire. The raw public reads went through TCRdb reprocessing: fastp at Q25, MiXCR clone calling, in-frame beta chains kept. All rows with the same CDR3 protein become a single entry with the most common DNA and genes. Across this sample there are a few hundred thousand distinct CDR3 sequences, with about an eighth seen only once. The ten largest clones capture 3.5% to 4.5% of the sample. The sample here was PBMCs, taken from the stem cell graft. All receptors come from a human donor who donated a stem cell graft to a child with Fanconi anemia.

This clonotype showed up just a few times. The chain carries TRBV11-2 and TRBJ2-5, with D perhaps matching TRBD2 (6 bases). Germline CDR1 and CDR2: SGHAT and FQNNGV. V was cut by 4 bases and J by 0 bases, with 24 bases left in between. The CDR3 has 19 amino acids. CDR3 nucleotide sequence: TGTGCCAGCAGCTCAACCCGAGGAGGGGTGTTGACTAACCAAGAGACCCAGTACTTC. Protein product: CASSSTRGGVLTNQETQYF.

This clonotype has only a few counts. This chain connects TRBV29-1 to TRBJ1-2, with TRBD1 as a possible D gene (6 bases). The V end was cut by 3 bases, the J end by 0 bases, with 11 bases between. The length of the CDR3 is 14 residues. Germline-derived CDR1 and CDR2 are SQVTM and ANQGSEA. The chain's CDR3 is CSVELRGPNYGYTF. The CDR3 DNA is TGCAGCGTTGAGCTCAGGGGACCTAACTATGGCTACACCTTC.

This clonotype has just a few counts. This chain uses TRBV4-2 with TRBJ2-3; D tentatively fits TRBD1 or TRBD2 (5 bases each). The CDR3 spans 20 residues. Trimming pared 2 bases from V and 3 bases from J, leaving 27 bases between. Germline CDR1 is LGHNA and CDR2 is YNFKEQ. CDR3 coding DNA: TGTGCCAGCAGCCAAAAAACAGGTCTACAGGCGGGTTTTGGGACAGATACGCAGTATTTT. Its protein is CASSQKTGLQAGFGTDTQYF.

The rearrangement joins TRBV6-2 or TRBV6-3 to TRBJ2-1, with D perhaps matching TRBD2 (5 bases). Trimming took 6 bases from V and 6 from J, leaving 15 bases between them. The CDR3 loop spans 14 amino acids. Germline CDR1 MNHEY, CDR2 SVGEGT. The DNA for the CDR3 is TGTGCCAGCAGCCCCATGGAGGTCGCCAATGAGCAGTTCTTC. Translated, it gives CASSPMEVANEQFF.

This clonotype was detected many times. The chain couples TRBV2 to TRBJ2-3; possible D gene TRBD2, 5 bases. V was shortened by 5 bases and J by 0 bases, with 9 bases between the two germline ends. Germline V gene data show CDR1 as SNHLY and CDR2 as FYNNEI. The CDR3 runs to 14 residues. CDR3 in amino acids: CASSTRTSTDTQYF. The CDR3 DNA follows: TGTGCCAGCAGTACCAGGACTAGCACAGATACGCAGTATTTT.

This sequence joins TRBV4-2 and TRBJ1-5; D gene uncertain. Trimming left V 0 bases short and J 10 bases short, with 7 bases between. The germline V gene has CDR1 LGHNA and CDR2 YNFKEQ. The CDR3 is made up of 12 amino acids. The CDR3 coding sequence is TGTGCCAGCAGCCAAGATCAAGGACCCCAGCATTTT. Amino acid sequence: CASSQDQGPQHF.

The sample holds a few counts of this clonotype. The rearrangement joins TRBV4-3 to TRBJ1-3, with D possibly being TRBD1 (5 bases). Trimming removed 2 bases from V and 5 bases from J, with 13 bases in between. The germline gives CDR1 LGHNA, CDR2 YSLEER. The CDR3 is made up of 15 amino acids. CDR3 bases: TGCGCCAGCAGCCAATCGGGGGGGTATCGAAACACCATATATTTT. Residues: CASSQSGGYRNTIYF.

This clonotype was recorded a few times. CDR3 DNA: TGTGCCAGCAGTCTCCTCGGACAGGGGATACAGCCCCAGCATTTT. This gives the protein CASSLLGQGIQPQHF. The chain joins TRBV6-2 or TRBV6-3 to TRBJ1-5; 9 nucleotides agree with TRBD1. Germline loops: CDR1 MNHEY, CDR2 SVGEGT. V trimming: 5 bases; J trimming: 7 bases; junction bases outside the gene matches: 9. The CDR3 spans 15 residues.

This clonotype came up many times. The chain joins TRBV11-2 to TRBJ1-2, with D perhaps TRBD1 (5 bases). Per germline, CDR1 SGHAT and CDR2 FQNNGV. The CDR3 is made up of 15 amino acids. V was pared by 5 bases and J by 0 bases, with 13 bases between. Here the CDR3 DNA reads TGTGCCAGCAGCACGCGTCTCAGGGCTAACTATGGCTACACCTTC. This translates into CASSTRLRANYGYTF.

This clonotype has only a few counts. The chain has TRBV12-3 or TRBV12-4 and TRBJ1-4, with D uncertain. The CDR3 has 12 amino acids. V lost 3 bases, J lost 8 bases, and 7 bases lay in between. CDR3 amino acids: CASSLNMEKLFF. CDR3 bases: TGTGCCAGCAGTTTGAATATGGAAAAACTGTTTTTT.

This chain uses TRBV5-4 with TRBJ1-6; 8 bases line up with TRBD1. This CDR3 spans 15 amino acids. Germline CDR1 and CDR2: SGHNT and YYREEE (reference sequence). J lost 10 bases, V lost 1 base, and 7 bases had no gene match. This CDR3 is CASSLNPTGESPLHF. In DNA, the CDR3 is TGTGCCAGCAGCTTGAACCCGACAGGGGAGTCACCCCTCCACTTT.

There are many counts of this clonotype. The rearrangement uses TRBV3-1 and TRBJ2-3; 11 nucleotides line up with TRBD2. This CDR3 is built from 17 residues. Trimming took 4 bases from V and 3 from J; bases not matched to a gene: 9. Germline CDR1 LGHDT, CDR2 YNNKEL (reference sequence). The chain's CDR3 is CASSLPISGGATDTQYF. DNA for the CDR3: TGTGCCAGCAGCCTCCCAATTAGCGGGGGGGCGACAGATACGCAGTATTTT.

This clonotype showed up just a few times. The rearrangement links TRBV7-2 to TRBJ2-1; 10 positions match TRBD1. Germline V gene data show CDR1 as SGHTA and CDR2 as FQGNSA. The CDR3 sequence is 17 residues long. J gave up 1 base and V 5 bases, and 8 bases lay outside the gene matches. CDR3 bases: TGTGCCAGCAGCCGCCCGGGACAGGGGTATTCCTACAATGAGCAGTTCTTC. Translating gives CASSRPGQGYSYNEQFF.

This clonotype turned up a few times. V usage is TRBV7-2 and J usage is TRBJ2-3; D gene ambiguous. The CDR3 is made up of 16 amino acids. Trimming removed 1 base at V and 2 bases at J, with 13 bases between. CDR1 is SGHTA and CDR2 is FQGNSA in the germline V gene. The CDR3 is CASSLGLELSTDTQYF. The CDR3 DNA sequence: TGTGCCAGCAGCTTAGGCCTGGAACTCTCCACAGATACGCAGTATTTT.

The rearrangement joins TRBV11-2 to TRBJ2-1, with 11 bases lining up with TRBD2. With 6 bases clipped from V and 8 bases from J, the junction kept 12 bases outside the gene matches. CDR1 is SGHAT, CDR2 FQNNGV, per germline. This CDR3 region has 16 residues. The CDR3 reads CASSPLAGGPGDEQFF. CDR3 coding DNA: TGTGCCAGCAGTCCCCTAGCGGGGGGCCCTGGCGATGAGCAGTTCTTC.

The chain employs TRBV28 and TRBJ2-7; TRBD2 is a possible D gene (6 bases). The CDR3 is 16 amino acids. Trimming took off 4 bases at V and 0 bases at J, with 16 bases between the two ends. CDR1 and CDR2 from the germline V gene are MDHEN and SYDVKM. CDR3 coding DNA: TGTGCCAGCAGTTCATTAGCGGCCCCAAGCTCCTACGAGCAGTACTTC. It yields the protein CASSSLAAPSSYEQYF.

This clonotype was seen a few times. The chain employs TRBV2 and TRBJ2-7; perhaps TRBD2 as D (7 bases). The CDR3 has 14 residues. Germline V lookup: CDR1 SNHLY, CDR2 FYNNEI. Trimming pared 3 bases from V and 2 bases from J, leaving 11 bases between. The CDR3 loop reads CASSEGGAPYEQYF. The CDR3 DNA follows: TGTGCCAGCAGTGAGGGGGGGGCCCCCTACGAGCAGTACTTC.

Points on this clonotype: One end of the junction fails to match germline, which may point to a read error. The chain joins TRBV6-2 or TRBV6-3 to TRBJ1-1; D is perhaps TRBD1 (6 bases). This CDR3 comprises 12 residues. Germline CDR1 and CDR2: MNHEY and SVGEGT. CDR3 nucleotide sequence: TGTGCCAGCCTTAGGGGGAACTCTGAAGCTTTCTTT. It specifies CASLRGNSEAFF.

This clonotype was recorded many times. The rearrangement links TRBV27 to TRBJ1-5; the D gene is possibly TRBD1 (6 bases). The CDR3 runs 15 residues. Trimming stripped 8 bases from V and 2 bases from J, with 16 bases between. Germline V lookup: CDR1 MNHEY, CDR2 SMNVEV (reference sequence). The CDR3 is CASALGGGGNQPQHF. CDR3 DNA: TGTGCCAGCGCCCTAGGGGGGGGCGGCAATCAGCCCCAGCATTTT.

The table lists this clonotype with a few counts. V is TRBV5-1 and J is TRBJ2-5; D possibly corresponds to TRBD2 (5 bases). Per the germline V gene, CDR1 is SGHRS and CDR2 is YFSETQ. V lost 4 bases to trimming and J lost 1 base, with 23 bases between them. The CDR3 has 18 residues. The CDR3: CASSASRWAQRSQETQYF. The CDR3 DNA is TGCGCCAGCAGCGCGTCTCGTTGGGCCCAGCGGTCCCAAGAGACCCAGTACTTC.

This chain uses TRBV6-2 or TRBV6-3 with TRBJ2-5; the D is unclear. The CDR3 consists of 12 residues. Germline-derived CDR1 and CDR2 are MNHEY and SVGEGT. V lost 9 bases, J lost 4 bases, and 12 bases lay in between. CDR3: CASHGVGETQYF. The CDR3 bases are TGTGCCAGTCACGGCGTAGGAGAGACCCAGTACTTC.

The DNA of the CDR3 is TGTGCCAGCAGCTTGGGGAGAGGAATCTTTATTGAGCAGTTCTTC. Translation: CASSLGRGIFIEQFF. The chain has TRBV7-9 and TRBJ2-1, with D possibly TRBD2 on 5 matching bases. Trimming stripped 3 bases from V and 9 bases from J, with 18 bases between. The CDR3 covers 15 residues. Germline loops: CDR1 SEHNR, CDR2 FQNEAQ (reference sequence).

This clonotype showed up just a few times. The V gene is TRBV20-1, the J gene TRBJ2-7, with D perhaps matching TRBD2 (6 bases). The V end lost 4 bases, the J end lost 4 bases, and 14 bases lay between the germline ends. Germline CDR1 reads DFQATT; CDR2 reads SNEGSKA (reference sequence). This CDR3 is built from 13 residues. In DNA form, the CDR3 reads TGCAGTGCTAACCTTGACGGACTATACGAGCAGTACTTC. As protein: CSANLDGLYEQYF.